This T cell receptor (beta chain) was recovered during a study of cytomegalovirus exposure and HLA in healthy donors. The PCR ran on 60 Vbeta and 13 Jbeta primers. The protocol was immunoSEQ multiplex PCR, while the TCRdb copy is restricted to in-frame clones and leaves out a portion. The sample shows fewer than 95,000 clones, over 55% of them seen only once. Germline V gene lookup returns CDR1 MNHNY and CDR2 SVGAGI (reference sequence). The CDR3 is 13 amino acids. V was trimmed by 7 bases and J by 4 bases, leaving 11 bases between them. This TCR was recovered from a woman between 45 and 65 years old in good health and CMV-seropositive. The V gene is TRBV6-6, the J gene TRBJ1-5, with a tentative D call TRBD1 (5 bases). The specimen was PBMCs. The DNA of the CDR3 is TGTGCCAGCACCACCGGGGGTAATCAGCCCCAGCATTTT. Its translation: CASTTGGNQPQHF.